Below, 24 T cell receptor beta chains from the same sample are listed, as sequenced in a study of monozygotic twins with inflammatory bowel disease. TCRdb processed the 5' RACE reads again and assigns one entry to each CDR3 protein, with no DNA. The sample holds just over 300,000 distinct CDR3 sequences. Input material: blood. These receptors originate from a human donor with ulcerative colitis or Crohn's disease, or a healthy co-twin of an affected twin (not recorded which).

This chain joins TRBV5-6 and TRBJ2-1; TCRdb designates TRBD2, a call that cannot be tested without DNA. Germline CDR1 reads SGHDT; CDR2 reads YYEEEE. This CDR3 comprises 14 residues. CDR3 sequence: CASSWTSVYNEQFF.

The V and J genes are TRBV6-5 and TRBJ2-7. The CDR3 has 14 amino acids. Per germline, CDR1 MNHEY and CDR2 SVGAGI. CDR3: CASSYSGIGYEQYF.

The chain's CDR3 is CASSATGVNSYEQYF. The chain is built from TRBV5-1 and TRBJ2-7; TCRdb designates TRBD1, a call that cannot be tested without DNA. Germline CDR1 and CDR2: SGHRS and YFSETQ. The CDR3 extends over 15 amino acids.

This chain connects TRBV5-4 to TRBJ2-7; TCRdb gives TRBD1 as the D gene, but with no DNA this cannot be confirmed. The CDR3 runs to 12 residues. From germline, CDR1 is SGHNT and CDR2 YYREEE (reference sequence). The chain's CDR3 is CASGTFSYEQYF.

The chain uses TRBV20-1 and TRBJ1-1; TCRdb's assignment of TRBD1 cannot be checked, as there is no DNA. Germline assignment: CDR1 DFQATT and CDR2 SNEGSKA (reference sequence). This CDR3 has 15 amino acids. The CDR3 sequence: CSAKPPGALNTEAFF.

The V gene is TRBV6-5, the J gene TRBJ2-2; TCRdb gives TRBD1 as the D gene, but with no DNA this cannot be confirmed. The CDR3 consists of 15 residues. Germline values: CDR1 MNHEY, CDR2 SVGAGI. The CDR3 sequence is CASSNRDRGAGELFF.

This chain connects TRBV18 to TRBJ1-6; there is no DNA to check the TCRdb D call of TRBD1. The CDR3 is 14 amino acids. Germline V CDR1 and CDR2: KGHSH, LQKENI. The CDR3 loop reads CASNQQGGNSPLHF.

The chain has TRBV5-4 and TRBJ2-1; TCRdb picks TRBD1, but there is no DNA to check that call. The CDR3 totals 15 residues. Looked up from germline, CDR1 is SGHNT and CDR2 is YYREEE (reference sequence). CDR3 sequence: CASSYPGTGNNEQFF.

CDR3 region: CASSPFGRDNQPQHF. The chain combines TRBV4-1 with TRBJ1-5. Germline assignment: CDR1 MGHRA and CDR2 YSYEKL. The CDR3 loop spans 15 amino acids.

The chain employs TRBV5-6 and TRBJ1-1. The CDR3 loop spans 12 amino acids. The germline V gene has CDR1 SGHDT and CDR2 YYEEEE. This CDR3 reads CASSLLYTEAFF. Combining the CDR3 with reference TRBV5-6 and TRBJ1-1 gives the whole variable domain DAGVTQSPTHLIKTRGQQVTLRCSPKSGHDTVSWYQQALGQGPQFIFQYYEEEERQRGNFPDRFSGHQFPNYSSELNVNALLLGDSALYLCASSLLYTEAFFGQGTRLTVV.

V and J are TRBV12-3 or TRBV12-4 and TRBJ2-2; the TRBD2 assignment by TCRdb is unverifiable without DNA. The CDR3 has 15 residues. The CDR3 sequence is CASSLFGGRAGELFF.

The chain employs TRBV7-2 and TRBJ2-5; TCRdb proposes TRBD2, but this gene call is untestable without DNA. Per the germline V gene, CDR1 is SGHTA and CDR2 is FQGNSA. CDR3 length: 17 amino acids. The CDR3 loop is CASSLRATGGPRETQYF.

This chain links TRBV19 with TRBJ1-5; TCRdb reports TRBD1, a call that lacks DNA to check it against. Germline V gives CDR1 LNHDA, CDR2 SQIVND (reference sequence). The CDR3 is 13 amino acids. The CDR3 sequence: CASSLGIGEPQHF.

V gene TRBV30 combines with J gene TRBJ2-4; TCRdb proposes TRBD2, but this gene call is untestable without DNA. This CDR3 region has 16 residues. CDR1 GTSNPN and CDR2 SVGIG come from the germline V gene (reference sequence). CDR3: CARSVKGTIAKNIQYF.

This chain joins TRBV30 and TRBJ1-2; checking the TCRdb D call of TRBD1 is not possible without DNA. The CDR3 totals 12 residues. Germline V gene data show CDR1 as GTSNPN and CDR2 as SVGIG (reference sequence). CDR3 amino acids: CAWVPGRGGYTF.

The chain carries TRBV20-1 and TRBJ2-1; the D call of TRBD2 rests on TCRdb alone, since no DNA is present to check it. Germline loops: CDR1 DFQATT, CDR2 SNEGSKA (reference sequence). CDR3 length: 15 residues. The CDR3 spells CSANSGRAGVREQFF.

J is TRBJ2-2 and V is TRBV5-1; the TCRdb call, TRBD2, lacks DNA for checking. The V gene's germline CDR1 is SGHRS and CDR2 YFSETQ. The CDR3 extends over 16 amino acids. CDR3 residues: CASSLGASRVTGELFF.

The V and J genes are TRBV20-1 and TRBJ1-1; TCRdb picks TRBD1, but there is no DNA to check that call. Germline values: CDR1 DFQATT, CDR2 SNEGSKA (reference sequence). The length of the CDR3 is 12 residues. The CDR3 protein is CSGPTGGTEAFF.

The chain recombines TRBV2 with TRBJ1-1. CDR3 length: 14 residues. From germline, CDR1 is SNHLY and CDR2 FYNNEI. The chain's CDR3 is CASRPGRRETEAFF.

The chain joins TRBV4-2 to TRBJ2-1; as DNA is missing, the TRBD2 call by TCRdb cannot be tested. CDR3 length: 19 residues. Germline V gene sequence: CDR1 LGHNA, CDR2 YNFKEQ. CDR3: CASSQVYSVAGGSYNEQFF.

The chain recombines TRBV14 with TRBJ1-2; TCRdb reports TRBD1, a call that lacks DNA to check it against. CDR1 and CDR2 (germline): SGHDN, FVKESK. CDR3 length equals 18 residues. The CDR3 protein is CASSQRPITGALHYGYTF. Variable domain in full (rest from reference TRBV14 and TRBJ1-2): EAGVTQFPSHSVIEKGQTVTLRCDPISGHDNLYWYRRVMGKEIKFLLHFVKESKQDESGMPNNRFLAERTGGTYSTLKVQPAELEDSGVYFCASSQRPITGALHYGYTFGSGTRLTVV.

V gene TRBV5-1 combines with J gene TRBJ1-6; the TCRdb call, TRBD1, lacks DNA for checking. CDR1 is SGHRS and CDR2 is YFSETQ in the germline V gene. This CDR3 region has 16 residues. CDR3 in amino acids: CASSMPTGSYNSPLHF. Drawing the rest from reference TRBV5-1 and TRBJ1-6, the complete variable domain is KAGVTQTPRYLIKTRGQQVTLSCSPISGHRSVSWYQQTPGQGLQFLFEYFSETQRNKGNFPGRFSGRQFSNSRSEMNVSTLELGDSALYLCASSMPTGSYNSPLHFGNGTRLTVT.

The chain has TRBV7-6 and TRBJ2-2. Germline CDR1 is SGHVS and CDR2 is FNYEAQ. The CDR3 has 12 residues. The CDR3: CASTTRTGELFF.

The rearrangement joins TRBV12-3 or TRBV12-4 to TRBJ1-5. This CDR3 spans 16 amino acids. The CDR3 loop is CASSFASYMNNQPQHF.